What follows is one T cell receptor beta chain and its context. The data were obtained in a study of blood T cell repertoires in COVID-19. Study overall: Collection of acute and convalescent COVID-19 samples took place in the United States, Italy and Spain. From T cells, B-cell-depleted T cells, or PBMCs came the material, which was cDNA or gDNA.

Per the original methods: Amplifying reference gene primers gave estimates of nucleated cell counts. Clones were read by immunoSEQ multiplex PCR, and TCRdb kept only the in-frame ones, dropping some. V and J calls and clone size are as listed in that table; D and trimming were resolved from the DNA. The table shows some 140,000 clones, with around 79% occurring only once. The germline CDR1 and CDR2 sequences are MNHEY and SVGAGI. The CDR3 runs to 15 residues. Losses at the gene ends were 7 bases for V and 0 bases for J; bases not matched to a gene: 5. The clonotype comes from a man aged 55-75 years with acute or convalescent COVID-19. This chain joins TRBV6-5 and TRBJ1-2; TRBD1 aligns across 10 bases. Material for sequencing was peripheral blood. The CDR3, as DNA: TGTGCCAGCACCTCGGGACAGGGGACTAACTATGGCTACACCTTC. Its translation: CASTSGQGTNYGYTF.